This T cell receptor beta chain was observed in a study of blood T cell repertoires in COVID-19 (dated by TCRdb to 2020 to 2021). Looking at the study overall: The collaborator samples originated in the United States, Italy and Spain and spanned the acute and convalescent phases of COVID-19. The material from the prospective study consisted of cDNA or gDNA derived from T cells, B-cell-depleted T cells, or PBMCs. Subjects who had been exposed to COVID-19, were actively infected with it, or had recovered from it provided the deeply sampled blood TCRbeta repertoires that made up the dataset. The repertoires were released in a freely available public database meant as a resource for research on the immune response to SARS-CoV-2. The samples were drawn from two sources: the first 160 participants of the ongoing ImmuneRACE study, and 1,200 or so subjects contributed by 6 global collaborators. Sample metadata almost always included a de-identified subject ID, COVID-19 status, age in years and sex. Where available, HLA class I and class II types were obtained from metadata supplied by the sample provider rather than from assay-based typing. Here is what the overall study found, with its caveats: Clinical and demographic metadata were provided uncurated, with the amount varying by source and participant.

Collaborating institutions collected whole blood in K2EDTA tubes following their own protocols. For TCRbeta analysis, collaborators shipped samples in one of three forms: frozen whole blood, isolated PBMCs, or DNA extracted from either of those sample types. On this clone: Its antigen remains undetermined. Per-base quality was not reported, and no clone a single base away is much larger than it.

Trimming leaves V shorter by 4 bases and J shorter by 7 bases, with the junction holding 1 base beyond the gene matches. Per the germline V gene, ENHRY is the CDR1 and SYGVKD is the CDR2. The CDR3 sequence holds 13 residues, the cysteine and phenylalanine included. The CDR3 DNA has 39 bases and is translated from base 1. The immunoSEQ Assay, a bias-controlled multiplex PCR, was used to amplify TCRbeta CDR3 regions from genomic DNA. The original methods were these. Within the assay, amplification of reference gene primers was used to estimate how many nucleated cells each sample contained. To quantify the absolute abundance of each unique TCRbeta CDR3 rearrangement, sequence reads were collapsed and filtered. Productive Simpson clonality was computed per sample as the square root of Simpson's diversity index over productive rearrangements. Not all clones reach the TCRdb copy of this immuneACCESS table, which keeps in-frame sequences only. Checked studies attribute under half of the gap to unresolved V genes and leave the rest unexplained. That table is the source of V, J and clone size, and D and trimming were worked out from the DNA. Counted in this sample were around 140,000 clones; over 75% of them appeared once. Approximately 1.5% of the sample goes to the ten largest clones.

The chain was built from TRBV10-3 and TRBJ2-1; 10 bases in the middle match TRBD1. The sequencing sample was made of peripheral blood. The origin of this receptor is a woman aged 45-59 years with acute or convalescent COVID-19. CDR3 reads: CAISGTGGNEQFF. Read as DNA, the sequence is TGTGCCATCAGTGGGACAGGGGGGAATGAGCAGTTCTTC.